These T cell receptor beta chains were read from a single sample in a study of read filtering for tumor transcriptome and immune sequencing. One entry per CDR3 protein, called by TCRdb with MiXCR from the reads. This table has around 130,000 distinct CDR3 sequences, roughly 13% appearing once. The specimen was a population of CD138-negative cells sorted from bone marrow. These receptors were obtained from a donor over 35 with multiple myeloma. CDR3s include the opening cysteine and the closing phenylalanine or tryptophan. D genes are given only for firm matches. Clone size is given for some rows only: seen once, a few or many times, or a class if the clone is expanded.

cdr3_nt	cdr3_aa	v_call	d_call	clone_size	j_call
TGTGCCATCAGCGCGTCGTGGAAGGAAAATGAGCAGTTCTTC	CAISASWKENEQFF	TRBV10-3	NA	NA	TRBJ2-1
TGTGCCAGCAGTTACAGGGGGCTTCACAATGAGCAGTTCTTC	CASSYRGLHNEQFF	TRBV6-5	TRBD1	many	TRBJ2-1
TGCAGTGCAGAACAGGGTCGCGTCACAGATACGCAGTATTTT	CSAEQGRVTDTQYF	TRBV20-1	NA	many	TRBJ2-3
TGTGCCAGCAGTCCCTGGACAGGGGTTCGGGGCATTCAGTACTTC	CASSPWTGVRGIQYF	TRBV12-3/TRBV12-4	TRBD1	many	TRBJ2-4
TGCAGCATAAGAAGAGGCACTGAAGCTTTCTTT	CSIRRGTEAFF	TRBV29-1	NA	many	TRBJ1-1
TGTGCCAGCAGCCTTCCCGACAGGAACACTGAAGCTTTCTTT	CASSLPDRNTEAFF	TRBV3-1	NA	many	TRBJ1-1
TGTGCCAGCAGCATTCCCGGGACAGGGGAAAATGAGCAGTTCTTC	CASSIPGTGENEQFF	TRBV7-2	TRBD1	many	TRBJ2-1
TGCAGTGCCCGGGGTCTAGCGGACCACAATGAGCAGTTCTTC	CSARGLADHNEQFF	TRBV20-1	TRBD2	many	TRBJ2-1
TGCGCCAGTACTAGCGGGGCTAGACAAGAGACCCAGTACTTC	CASTSGARQETQYF	TRBV5-1	TRBD2	many	TRBJ2-5
TGCGCCAGCAGCCAAAAGAGGGCCGACGCAGATACGCAGTATTTT	CASSQKRADADTQYF	TRBV4-1	NA	many	TRBJ2-3
TGTGCCAGCAGTTACTCGGGAGGGAGCGGCGGGAGGGCAACAGATACGCAGTATTTT	CASSYSGGSGGRATDTQYF	TRBV6-5	TRBD2	many	TRBJ2-3
TGTGCCAGCAGTTACTCGGGACAGGGGAGAACCCTTGACCACGAGCAGTACTTC	CASSYSGQGRTLDHEQYF	TRBV6-2/TRBV6-3	TRBD1	NA	TRBJ2-7
TGCGCCAGCAGCTGGACTAGCGGGCCCTCCTACGAGCAGTACTTC	CASSWTSGPSYEQYF	TRBV5-1	TRBD2	few	TRBJ2-7
TGTGCCAGCAGCTTTGAGGGTTTAGGCACTGAAGCTTTCTTT	CASSFEGLGTEAFF	TRBV7-9	NA	few	TRBJ1-1
TGTGCCAGCAGTTCTAGCGGGAGGGCCTCATACGAGCAGTACTTC	CASSSSGRASYEQYF	TRBV12-3/TRBV12-4	TRBD2	many	TRBJ2-7
TGCGCCAGCAGTTTTACTAGCGGGAGGATGGAGCAGTACTTC	CASSFTSGRMEQYF	TRBV5-1	TRBD2	few	TRBJ2-7
TGTGCCAGCAGTGTACTCAGCTCCTACAATGAGCAGTTCTTC	CASSVLSSYNEQFF	TRBV12-3/TRBV12-4	NA	many	TRBJ2-1
TGTGCCAGCAGTTACGAAAAGTTGAGGGGGCGGAACGGGGAGCTGTTTTTT	CASSYEKLRGRNGELFF	TRBV6-6	TRBD1	NA	TRBJ2-2
TGTGCCACGGAAAGGACTAGCGGGCGATACAATGAGCAGTTCTTC	CATERTSGRYNEQFF	TRBV24-1	TRBD2	many	TRBJ2-1
TGTGCCAGCAGCTCACTAGCGGAGTACTACAATGAGCAGTTCTTC	CASSSLAEYYNEQFF	TRBV7-9	TRBD2	many	TRBJ2-1